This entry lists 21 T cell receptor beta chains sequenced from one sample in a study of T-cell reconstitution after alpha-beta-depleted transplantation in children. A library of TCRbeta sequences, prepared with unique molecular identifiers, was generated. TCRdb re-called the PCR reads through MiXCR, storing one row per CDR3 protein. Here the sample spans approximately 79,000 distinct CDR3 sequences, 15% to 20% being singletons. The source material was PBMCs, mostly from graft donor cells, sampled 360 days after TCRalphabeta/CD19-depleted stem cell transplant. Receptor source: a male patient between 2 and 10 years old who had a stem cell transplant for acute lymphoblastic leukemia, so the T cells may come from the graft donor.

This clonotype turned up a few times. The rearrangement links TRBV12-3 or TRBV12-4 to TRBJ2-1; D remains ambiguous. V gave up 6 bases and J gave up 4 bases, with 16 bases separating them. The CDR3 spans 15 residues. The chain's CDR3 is CASSSLELPYNEQFF. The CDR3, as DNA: TGTGCCAGCAGCTCCCTAGAGCTACCTTACAATGAGCAGTTCTTC.

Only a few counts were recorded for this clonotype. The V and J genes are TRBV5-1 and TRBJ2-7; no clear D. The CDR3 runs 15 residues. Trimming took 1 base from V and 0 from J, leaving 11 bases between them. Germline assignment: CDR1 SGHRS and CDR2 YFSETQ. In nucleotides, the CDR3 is TGCGCCAGCAGCTTGTTGTCAGCGAGCTCCTACGAGCAGTACTTC. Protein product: CASSLLSASSYEQYF. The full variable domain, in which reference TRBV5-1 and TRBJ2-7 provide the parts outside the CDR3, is KAGVTQTPRYLIKTRGQQVTLSCSPISGHRSVSWYQQTPGQGLQFLFEYFSETQRNKGNFPGRFSGRQFSNSRSEMNVSTLELGDSALYLCASSLLSASSYEQYFGPGTRLTVT.

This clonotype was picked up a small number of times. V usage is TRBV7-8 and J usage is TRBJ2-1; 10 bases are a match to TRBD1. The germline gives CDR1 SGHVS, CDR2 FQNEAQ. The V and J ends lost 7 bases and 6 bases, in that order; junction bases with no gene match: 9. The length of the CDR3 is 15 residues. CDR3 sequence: CASKGQGIKVNEQFF. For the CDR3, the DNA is TGTGCCAGCAAGGGACAGGGGATCAAGGTCAATGAGCAGTTCTTC.

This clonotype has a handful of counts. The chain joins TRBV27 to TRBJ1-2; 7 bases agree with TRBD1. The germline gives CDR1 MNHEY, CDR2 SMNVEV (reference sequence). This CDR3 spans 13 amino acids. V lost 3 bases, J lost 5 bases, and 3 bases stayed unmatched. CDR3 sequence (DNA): TGTGCCAGCAGTTTTTACAGGGGATATGGCTACACCTTC. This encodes CASSFYRGYGYTF.

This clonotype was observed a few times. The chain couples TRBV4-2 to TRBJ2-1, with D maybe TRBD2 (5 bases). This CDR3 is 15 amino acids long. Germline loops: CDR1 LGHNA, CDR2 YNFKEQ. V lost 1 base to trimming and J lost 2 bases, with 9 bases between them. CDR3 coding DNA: TGTGCCAGCAGCCAAGCTTCGGGAACCTACAATGAGCAGTTCTTC. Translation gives CASSQASGTYNEQFF.

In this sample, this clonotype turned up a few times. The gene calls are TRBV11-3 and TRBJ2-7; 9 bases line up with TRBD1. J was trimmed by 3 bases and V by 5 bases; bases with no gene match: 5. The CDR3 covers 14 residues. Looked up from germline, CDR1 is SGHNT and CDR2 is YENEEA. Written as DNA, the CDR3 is TGTGCCAGCAGCAAAAACAGGGGGCTCTACGAGCAGTACTTC. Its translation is CASSKNRGLYEQYF.

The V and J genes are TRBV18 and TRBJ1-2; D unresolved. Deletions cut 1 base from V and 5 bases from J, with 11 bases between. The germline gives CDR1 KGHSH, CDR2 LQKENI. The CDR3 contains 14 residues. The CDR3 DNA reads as TGTGCCAGCTCACCACTAGGAGGGAGTTATGGCTACACCTTC. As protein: CASSPLGGSYGYTF.

The CDR3 reads CASSTSRAYEQYF. The CDR3 nucleotides read TGTGCCAGCAGCACCTCCCGGGCCTACGAGCAGTACTTC. The chain carries TRBV12-3 or TRBV12-4 and TRBJ2-7; D unclear. The CDR3 has 13 residues. The ends were cut back, 6 bases at V and 2 bases at J, with 11 bases in the middle.

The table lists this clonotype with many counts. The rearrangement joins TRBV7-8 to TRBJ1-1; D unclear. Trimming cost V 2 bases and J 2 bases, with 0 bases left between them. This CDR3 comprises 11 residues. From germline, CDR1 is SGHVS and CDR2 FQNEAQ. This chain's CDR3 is CASSLNTEAFF. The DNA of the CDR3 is TGTGCCAGCAGCTTAAACACTGAAGCTTTCTTT.

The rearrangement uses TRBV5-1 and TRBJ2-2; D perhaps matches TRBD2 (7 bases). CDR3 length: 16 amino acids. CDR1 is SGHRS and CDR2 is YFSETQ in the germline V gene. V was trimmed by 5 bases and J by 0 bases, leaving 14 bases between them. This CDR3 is CASSFSGTPNTGELFF. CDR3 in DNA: TGCGCCAGCAGTTTCAGCGGGACACCGAACACCGGGGAGCTGTTTTTT.

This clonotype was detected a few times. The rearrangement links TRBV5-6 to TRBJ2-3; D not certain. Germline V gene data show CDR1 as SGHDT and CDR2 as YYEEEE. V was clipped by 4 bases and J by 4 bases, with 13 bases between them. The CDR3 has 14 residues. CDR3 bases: TGTGCCAGCAGCACCCTGGGTCTCGCAGATACGCAGTATTTT. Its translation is CASSTLGLADTQYF.

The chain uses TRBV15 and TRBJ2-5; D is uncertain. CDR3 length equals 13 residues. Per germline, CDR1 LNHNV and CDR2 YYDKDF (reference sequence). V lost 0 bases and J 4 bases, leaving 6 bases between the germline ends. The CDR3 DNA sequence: TGTGCCACCAGCAGAGATATTGGAGAGACCCAGTACTTC. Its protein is CATSRDIGETQYF. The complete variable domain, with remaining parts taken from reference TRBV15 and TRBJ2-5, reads DAMVIQNPRYQVTQFGKPVTLSCSQTLNHNVMYWYQQKSSQAPKLLFHYYDKDFNNEADTPDNFQSRRPNTSFCFLDIRSPGLGDTAMYLCATSRDIGETQYFGPGTRLLVL.

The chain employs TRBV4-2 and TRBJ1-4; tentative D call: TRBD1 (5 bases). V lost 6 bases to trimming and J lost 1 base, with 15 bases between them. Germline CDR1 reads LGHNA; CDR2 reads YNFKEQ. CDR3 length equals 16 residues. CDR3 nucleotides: TGTGCCAGCAGTCACAGGAAGACAAGAACTAATGAAAAACTGTTTTTT. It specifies CASSHRKTRTNEKLFF.

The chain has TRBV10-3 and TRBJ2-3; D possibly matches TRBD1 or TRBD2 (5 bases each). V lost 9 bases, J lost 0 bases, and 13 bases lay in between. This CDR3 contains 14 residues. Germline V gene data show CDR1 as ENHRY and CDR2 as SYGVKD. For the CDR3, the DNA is TGTGCCATTGGACTGGGGGTAAGCACAGATACGCAGTATTTT. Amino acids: CAIGLGVSTDTQYF.

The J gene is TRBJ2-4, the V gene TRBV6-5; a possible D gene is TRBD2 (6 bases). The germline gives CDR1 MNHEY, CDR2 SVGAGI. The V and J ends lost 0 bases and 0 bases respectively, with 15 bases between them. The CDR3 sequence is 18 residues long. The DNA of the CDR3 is TGTGCCAGCAGTTACTCGATAATCGGAGGGCAAGCCAAAAACATTCAGTACTTC. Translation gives CASSYSIIGGQAKNIQYF.

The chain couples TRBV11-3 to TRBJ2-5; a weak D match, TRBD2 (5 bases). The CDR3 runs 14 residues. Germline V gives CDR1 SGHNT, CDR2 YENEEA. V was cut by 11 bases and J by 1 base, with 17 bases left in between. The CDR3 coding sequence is TGTGCCTCCGAAGGAGGTCCCCTCCAAGAGACCCAGTACTTC. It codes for CASEGGPLQETQYF.

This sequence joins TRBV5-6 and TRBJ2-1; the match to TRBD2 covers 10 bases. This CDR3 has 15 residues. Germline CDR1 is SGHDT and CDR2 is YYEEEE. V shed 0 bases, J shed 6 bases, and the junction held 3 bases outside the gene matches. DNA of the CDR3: TGTGCCAGCAGCTTGGTTAGCGGGAGGCCCAATGAGCAGTTCTTC. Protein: CASSLVSGRPNEQFF.

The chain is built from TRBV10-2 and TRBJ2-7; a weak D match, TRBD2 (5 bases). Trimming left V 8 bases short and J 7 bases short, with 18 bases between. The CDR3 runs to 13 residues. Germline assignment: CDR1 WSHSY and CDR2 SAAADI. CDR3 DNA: TGCGCCAGCTGGAGTCCCTTTCGGAGGGAGCAGTACTTC. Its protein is CASWSPFRREQYF.

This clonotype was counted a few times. CDR3 nucleotide sequence: TGCGCCAGCAGCCAAGGGGGTAGTGGAGTTGCCTACGAGCAGTACTTC. This gives the protein CASSQGGSGVAYEQYF. This sequence joins TRBV4-1 and TRBJ2-7; no clear D. CDR3 size: 16 residues. With 1 base removed from V and 2 bases from J, the gap between germline ends came to 15 bases. Germline lookup yields CDR1 MGHRA and CDR2 YSYEKL.

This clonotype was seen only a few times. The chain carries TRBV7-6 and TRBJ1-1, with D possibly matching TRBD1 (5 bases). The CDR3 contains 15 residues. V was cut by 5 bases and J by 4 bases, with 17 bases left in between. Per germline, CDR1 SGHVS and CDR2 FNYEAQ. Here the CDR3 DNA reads TGTGCCAGCAGCCCAAAAGGAGGGACGAGCACTGAAGCTTTCTTT. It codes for CASSPKGGTSTEAFF.

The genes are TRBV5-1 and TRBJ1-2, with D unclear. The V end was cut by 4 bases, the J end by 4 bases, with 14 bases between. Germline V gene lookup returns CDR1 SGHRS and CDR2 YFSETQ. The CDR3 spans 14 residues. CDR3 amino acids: CASSQASGRYGYTF. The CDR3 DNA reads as TGCGCCAGCAGCCAAGCCTCGGGCCGCTATGGCTACACCTTC. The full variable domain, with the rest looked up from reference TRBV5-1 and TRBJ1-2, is KAGVTQTPRYLIKTRGQQVTLSCSPISGHRSVSWYQQTPGQGLQFLFEYFSETQRNKGNFPGRFSGRQFSNSRSEMNVSTLELGDSALYLCASSQASGRYGYTFGSGTRLTVV.